The 25 T cell receptor beta chains below come from one sample, sequenced in a study of metastatic and nonmetastatic thyroid tumors. TCRdb reprocessed the PCR reads using MiXCR. This sample carries some 20,000 clones, approximately 9.9% of them seen once, and the ten largest clones take 25% to 35%. Every patient was untreated before thyroid surgery. The sample was blood. These receptors came from a female donor with papillary thyroid cancer or a benign thyroid nodule (not recorded which). Some clones in this sample may be carry-over from other donors' samples.

This clone has at least ten counts. V and J are TRBV27 and TRBJ1-2, with D possibly matching TRBD1 (6 bases). The CDR3 loop spans 14 amino acids. The V and J ends lost 6 bases and 7 bases respectively, with 18 bases between them. Germline CDR1 reads MNHEY; CDR2 reads SMNVEV (reference sequence). CDR3 coding DNA: TGTGCCAGCAGCCTACTAGCCAGGGGCCCTGGCTACACCTTC. Residues: CASSLLARGPGYTF.

This clone was seen repeatedly, ten times or more. The chain employs TRBV27 and TRBJ1-4; 7 positions agree with TRBD1. The CDR3 is 19 amino acids. The ends lost 3 bases at V and 1 base at J; junction bases unmatched: 14. The germline gives CDR1 MNHEY, CDR2 SMNVEV (reference sequence). DNA of the CDR3: TGTGCCAGCAGTTTTCACAGGGGCTCGGAAAAGTTAACTAATGAAAAACTGTTTTTT. This encodes CASSFHRGSEKLTNEKLFF.

By share of the sample, this clone is medium-sized (0.01 to 0.1%). In DNA form, the CDR3 reads TGTGCCAGCAGTTTATTGGCCGGCTACGAGCAGTACTTC. Protein product: CASSLLAGYEQYF. The rearrangement links TRBV27 to TRBJ2-7, with D hard to call. This CDR3 contains 13 residues. CDR1 is MNHEY, CDR2 SMNVEV, per germline (reference sequence). V dropped 1 base and J dropped 3 bases, with 7 bases sitting between them.

By frequency in the sample, this clone is medium-sized (0.01 to 0.1%). The chain links TRBV6-1 to TRBJ2-2; tentative D call: TRBD2 (6 bases). This CDR3 comprises 12 residues. Germline lookup yields CDR1 MNHNS and CDR2 SASEGT. Trimming stripped 3 bases from V and 8 bases from J, with 7 bases between. The CDR3 coding sequence is TGTGCCAGCAGTGATCGGGGGGGGGAGCTGTTTTTT. Translated, it gives CASSDRGGELFF.

The chain uses TRBV5-4 and TRBJ2-2, with 9 bases matching TRBD1. Trimming took 0 bases from V and 5 from J; bases not matched to a gene: 2. The CDR3 runs to 15 residues. The germline CDR1 and CDR2 sequences are SGHNT and YYREEE (reference sequence). For the CDR3, the DNA is TGTGCCAGCAGCTTGGGCGGGACAGGGACCGGGGAGCTGTTTTTT. Its translation: CASSLGGTGTGELFF.

This clone was detected only a few times. Other DNA sequences in this sample translate to the same CDR3. The chain couples TRBV27 to TRBJ2-3, with 7 bases matching TRBD2. The CDR3 is 15 amino acids. V shed 5 bases and J 4 bases; nucleotides not matched to a gene: 9. CDR1 is MNHEY and CDR2 is SMNVEV in the germline V gene (reference sequence). The CDR3: CASSATSGRADTQYF. Here the CDR3 DNA reads TGTGCCAGCAGTGCTACTAGTGGGAGGGCAGATACGCAGTATTTT.

At least ten counts were recorded for this clone. This CDR3 reads CASSQERDNEQFF. The CDR3 coding sequence is TGCGCCAGCAGCCAAGAGAGAGACAATGAGCAGTTCTTC. The chain has TRBV4-1 and TRBJ2-1; no clear D gene. The CDR3 spans 13 residues. The germline V and J ends were trimmed by 0 bases and 5 bases, with 5 bases remaining between them. Germline CDR1 MGHRA, CDR2 YSYEKL.

Worth noting for this clone: Just one base apart from a much larger clone, this may be a read error. The rearrangement links TRBV20-1 to TRBJ2-1; TRBD2 aligns across 8 bases. V trimming: 1 base; J trimming: 6 bases; junction bases outside the gene matches: 2. There are 13 residues in the CDR3. Germline V gives CDR1 DFQATT, CDR2 SNEGSKA (reference sequence). The CDR3 DNA is TGCAGTGCTAGAGCCGGGACTAGCAATGAGCAGTTCTTC. Translating it yields CSARAGTSNEQFF.

The table lists this clone with many counts. The chain couples TRBV6-1 to TRBJ1-5; no firm D call. With 5 bases removed from V and 1 base from J, the gap between germline ends came to 18 bases. The CDR3 contains 17 residues. Germline lookup yields CDR1 MNHNS and CDR2 SASEGT. As DNA, the CDR3 is TGTGCCAGCAGTTTCCCCCCCCACAGAGCGAGCAATCAGCCCCAGCATTTT. Encoded protein: CASSFPPHRASNQPQHF.

The sample holds many counts of this clone. The chain recombines TRBV3-1 with TRBJ1-3; D is undetermined. The germline CDR1 and CDR2 sequences are LGHDT and YNNKEL (reference sequence). The CDR3 loop spans 15 amino acids. V was trimmed by 3 bases and J by 0 bases, leaving 9 bases between them. In DNA, the CDR3 is TGTGCCAGCAGCCATCAGGACTCCTCTGGAAACACCATATATTTT. Translating gives CASSHQDSSGNTIYF.

As concerns this clone: Just one base apart from a much larger clone, this may be a read error. The rearrangement uses TRBV4-1 and TRBJ2-5, with 9 bases matching TRBD1. The CDR3 runs 14 residues. From germline, CDR1 is MGHRA and CDR2 YSYEKL. The CDR3 nucleotides are TGCTCCAGCAGCCAAACAGACAGGGGGGAGACCCAGTACTTC. This gives the protein CSSSQTDRGETQYF.

This clone was recorded at least ten times. The chain uses TRBV5-1 and TRBJ2-1; 10 bases are a match to TRBD2. This CDR3 region has 18 residues. Germline values: CDR1 SGHRS, CDR2 YFSETQ. After removal of 3 bases from V and 2 bases from J, the junction contained 11 bases not matched to a gene. This CDR3 reads CASSWEPGLAYTYNEQFF. As DNA, the CDR3 is TGCGCCAGCAGCTGGGAACCGGGACTAGCGTACACCTACAATGAGCAGTTCTTC.

This clone qualifies as medium-sized (0.01 to 0.1%). The chain uses TRBV28 and TRBJ2-7; D call uncertain. The CDR3 covers 11 residues. Trimming took off 2 bases at V and 4 bases at J, with 3 bases between the two ends. Germline-derived CDR1 and CDR2 are MDHEN and SYDVKM. In nucleotides, the CDR3 is TGTGCCAGCAGTTTAGGTTACGAGCAGTACTTC. Translated, it gives CASSLGYEQYF.

This clone came up many times. The chain has TRBV11-2 and TRBJ2-1, with 10 bases that match TRBD2. CDR1 SGHAT and CDR2 FQNNGV come from the germline V gene. The V and J ends lost 5 bases and 3 bases, in that order; junction bases with no gene match: 4. The length of the CDR3 is 15 residues. The CDR3 DNA follows: TGTGCCAGCAGCCGGACTAGCGGATACTACAATGAGCAGTTCTTC. Translated, it gives CASSRTSGYYNEQFF. The whole variable domain, remainder taken from reference TRBV11-2 and TRBJ2-1, is EAGVAQSPRYKIIEKRQSVAFWCNPISGHATLYWYQQILGQGPKLLIQFQNNGVVDDSQLPKDRFSAERLKGVDSTLKIQPAKLEDSAVYLCASSRTSGYYNEQFFGPGTRLTVL.

This clone was seen ten or more times. The chain is built from TRBV29-1 and TRBJ2-2; weak D call: TRBD2 (5 bases). V dropped 6 bases and J dropped 2 bases, with 22 bases sitting between them. The CDR3 length is 17 residues. Germline CDR1 reads SQVTM; CDR2 reads ANQGSEA. In DNA form, the CDR3 reads TGCAGCGTCGAAATCAGAACGAAGGCGGGTAACACCGGGGAGCTGTTTTTT. It yields the protein CSVEIRTKAGNTGELFF.

In its sample, this clone was seen many times. V is TRBV30 and J is TRBJ1-2, with D possibly being TRBD1 (5 bases). Trimming took 0 bases from V and 4 from J, leaving 12 bases between them. Per the germline V gene, CDR1 is GTSNPN and CDR2 is SVGIG (reference sequence). The CDR3 extends over 14 amino acids. CDR3 nucleotides: TGTGCCTGGAGTGTACAGTCAGGGTCCTATGGCTACACCTTC. Residues: CAWSVQSGSYGYTF.

This clone has a count of ten or more. The chain has TRBV19 and TRBJ1-5; D uncertain. The CDR3 loop spans 15 amino acids. The V and J ends lost 3 bases and 1 base respectively, with 10 bases between them. In germline, CDR1 is LNHDA, CDR2 SQIVND (reference sequence). The CDR3 DNA is TGTGCCAGTAGTATTTCGGGGATGAGCAATCAGCCCCAGCATTTT. Its protein product is CASSISGMSNQPQHF.

Comments on this clone: It may be a read error: a sequence one base away is much more abundant. Here the CDR3 DNA reads TGTGCCAGCAGCTTGGCGGGCGATGAAGCTTTCTTT. Its protein is CASSLAGDEAFF. The gene calls are TRBV7-9 and TRBJ1-1, with no clear D. This CDR3 is 12 amino acids long. The V gene's germline CDR1 is SEHNR and CDR2 FQNEAQ (reference sequence). V was pared by 3 bases and J by 7 bases, with 9 bases between.

This clone was found many times. The chain employs TRBV20-1 and TRBJ2-3, with D hard to call. The V end was cut by 1 base, the J end by 0 bases, with 5 bases between. CDR1 DFQATT and CDR2 SNEGSKA come from the germline V gene (reference sequence). The CDR3 totals 13 residues. Here the CDR3 DNA reads TGCAGTGCTAGAGTAATTAGCACAGATACGCAGTATTTT. This sequence encodes CSARVISTDTQYF.

This clone has at least ten counts. The chain is built from TRBV19 and TRBJ1-5; D ambiguous. The V and J ends lost 7 bases and 6 bases respectively, with 16 bases between them. Germline loops: CDR1 LNHDA, CDR2 SQIVND (reference sequence). The CDR3 has 14 amino acids. The CDR3, as DNA: TGTGCCAGTAACTCAGGAGGGATAAGTCAGCCCCAGCATTTT. This codes for CASNSGGISQPQHF.

This clone was recorded a few times. The chain joins TRBV27 to TRBJ2-7; TRBD2 matches at 12 bases. With V trimmed by 5 bases and J by 2 bases, 7 bases remained unmatched. CDR3 length equals 16 residues. Per germline, CDR1 MNHEY and CDR2 SMNVEV (reference sequence). The CDR3 sequence: CASSPWTSGITYEQYF. Written as DNA, the CDR3 is TGTGCCAGCAGTCCATGGACTAGCGGGATAACCTACGAGCAGTACTTC.

On this clone: It may be a read error: a sequence one base away is much more abundant. This sequence joins TRBV29-1 and TRBJ1-5; D remains ambiguous. Trimming stripped 4 bases from V and 7 bases from J, with 17 bases between. Germline CDR1 is SQVTM and CDR2 is ANQGSEA. The CDR3 is made up of 14 amino acids. The CDR3, as DNA: TGCAGCGTTGGGACCGGCCACCCCTGCCAGCCCCAGCATTTT. Translated, it gives CSVGTGHPCQPQHF.

To note about this clone: A much bigger clone sits one base away, suggesting this may be a read error. The gene calls are TRBV9 and TRBJ2-6; D is possibly TRBD1 (6 bases). The CDR3 runs to 16 residues. Trimming left V 0 bases short and J 1 base short, with 8 bases between. The germline gives CDR1 SGDLS, CDR2 YYNGEE. This chain's CDR3 is CASSVATGSGANVLTF. The DNA of the CDR3 is TGTGCCAGCAGCGTAGCTACAGGGTCTGGGGCCAACGTCCTGACTTTC. The complete variable domain, with remaining parts taken from reference TRBV9 and TRBJ2-6, reads DSGVTQTPKHLITATGQRVTLRCSPRSGDLSVYWYQQSLDQGLQFLIQYYNGEERAKGNILERFSAQQFPDLHSELNLSSLELGDSALYFCASSVATGSGANVLTFGAGSRLTVL.

This clone was observed many times. V and J are TRBV27 and TRBJ2-5, with TRBD2 matching over 8 bases. This CDR3 contains 14 residues. The germline CDR1 and CDR2 sequences are MNHEY and SMNVEV (reference sequence). Trimming at V came to 3 bases and at J to 5 bases, leaving 5 bases not matched to a gene. The CDR3 protein is CASSLRASGETQYF. CDR3 in DNA: TGTGCCAGCAGTTTGCGGGCTAGCGGGGAGACCCAGTACTTC.

This clone was detected many times. The chain carries TRBV10-3 and TRBJ1-6; D might be TRBD1 (5 bases). V lost 3 bases to trimming and J lost 10 bases, with 25 bases between them. This CDR3 has 18 amino acids. Germline V gene data show CDR1 as ENHRY and CDR2 as SYGVKD. The chain's CDR3 is CAISDELQGKRVESPLHF. The CDR3 nucleotides read TGTGCCATCAGTGACGAGCTCCAGGGAAAACGAGTGGAGTCACCCCTCCACTTT.